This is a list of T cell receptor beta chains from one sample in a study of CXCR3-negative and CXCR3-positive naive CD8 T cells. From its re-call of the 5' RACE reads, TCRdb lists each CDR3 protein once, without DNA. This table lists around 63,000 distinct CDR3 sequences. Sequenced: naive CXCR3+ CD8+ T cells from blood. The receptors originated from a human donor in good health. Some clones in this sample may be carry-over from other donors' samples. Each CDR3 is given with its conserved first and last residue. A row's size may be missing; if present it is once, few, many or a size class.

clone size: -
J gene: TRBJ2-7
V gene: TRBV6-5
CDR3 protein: CASRPDRGAYEQYF

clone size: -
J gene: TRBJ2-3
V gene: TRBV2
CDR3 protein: CASDKPTRTTDTQYF

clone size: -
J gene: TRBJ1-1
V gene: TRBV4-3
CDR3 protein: CASSQDTGRITEAFF

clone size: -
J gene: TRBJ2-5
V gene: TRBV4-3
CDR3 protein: CASSQDGRQGLETQYF

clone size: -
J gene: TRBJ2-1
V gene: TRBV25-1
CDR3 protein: CASSLLEGGYYNEQFF

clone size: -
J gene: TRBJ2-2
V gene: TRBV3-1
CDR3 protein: CASSQFRTSGRKDGAGELFF

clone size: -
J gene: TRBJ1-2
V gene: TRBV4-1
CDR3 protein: CASSQDPGAAGYTF

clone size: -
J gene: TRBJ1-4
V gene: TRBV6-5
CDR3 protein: CASSTTVTNEKLFF

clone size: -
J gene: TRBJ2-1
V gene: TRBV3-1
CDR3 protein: CASSQDFQASGSMYNEQFF

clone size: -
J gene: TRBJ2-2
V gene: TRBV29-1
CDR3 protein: CSVEDNSGGLNTGELFF

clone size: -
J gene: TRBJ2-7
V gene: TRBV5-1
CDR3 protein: CASSRTGSYEQYF

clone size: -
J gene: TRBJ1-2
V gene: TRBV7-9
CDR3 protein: CASSLGADYGYTF

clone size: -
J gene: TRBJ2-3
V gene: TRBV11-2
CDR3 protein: CASSPDRETQYF

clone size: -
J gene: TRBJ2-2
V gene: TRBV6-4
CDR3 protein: CASSDRPDTGELFF

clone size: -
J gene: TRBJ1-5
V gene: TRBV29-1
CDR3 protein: CSVEDSSGPQHF

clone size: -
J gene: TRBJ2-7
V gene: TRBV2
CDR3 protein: CASSETWDASYEQYF

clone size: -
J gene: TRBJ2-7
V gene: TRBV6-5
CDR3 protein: CASSYSSSLFYEQYF

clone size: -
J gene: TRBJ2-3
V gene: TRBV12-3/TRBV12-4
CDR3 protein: CASSFPMETQYF

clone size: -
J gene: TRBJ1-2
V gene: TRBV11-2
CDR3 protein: CASSPVVTGKDGYTF

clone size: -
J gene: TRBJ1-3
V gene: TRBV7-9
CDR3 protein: CASSLSSALLGNTIYF

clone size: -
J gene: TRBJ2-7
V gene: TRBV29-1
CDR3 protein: CSVEDVAEGYEQYF

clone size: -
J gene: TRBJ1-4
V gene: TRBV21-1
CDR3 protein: CASSLRTGREKLFF

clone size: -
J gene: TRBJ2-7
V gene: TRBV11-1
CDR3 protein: CASSKTGIIYEQYF

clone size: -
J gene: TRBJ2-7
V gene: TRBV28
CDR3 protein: CASSQVGTYEQYF

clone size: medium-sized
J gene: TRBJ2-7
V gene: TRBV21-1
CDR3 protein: CASSKFSPYEQYF

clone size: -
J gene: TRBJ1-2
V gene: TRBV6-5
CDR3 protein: CASSYKRTGVDGYTF

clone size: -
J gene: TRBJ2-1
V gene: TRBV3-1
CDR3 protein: CASSQDRDPPYNEQFF

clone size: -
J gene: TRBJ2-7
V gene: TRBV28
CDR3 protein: CASSRMGYEQYF

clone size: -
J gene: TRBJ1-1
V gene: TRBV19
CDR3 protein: CASSSGFLLTEAFF

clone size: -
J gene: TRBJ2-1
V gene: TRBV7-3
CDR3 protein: CASSLVAPSSYNEQFF

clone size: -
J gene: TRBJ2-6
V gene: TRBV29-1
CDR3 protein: CSVEDRRQGNSGANVLTF

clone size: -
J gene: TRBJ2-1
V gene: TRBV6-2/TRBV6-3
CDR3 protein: CASSFAGGSYNEQFF

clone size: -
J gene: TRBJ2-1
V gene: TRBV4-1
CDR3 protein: CASSQDALQDNEQFF

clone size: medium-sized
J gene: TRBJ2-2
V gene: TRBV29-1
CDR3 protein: CSVDGGSTGELFF

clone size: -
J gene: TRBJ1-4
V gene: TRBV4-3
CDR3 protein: CASSQGHSPTNEKLFF

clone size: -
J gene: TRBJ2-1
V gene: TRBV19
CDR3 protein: CASSSLGDIDNEQFF

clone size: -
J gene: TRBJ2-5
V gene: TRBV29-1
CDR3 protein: CSADGTEGKTQYF

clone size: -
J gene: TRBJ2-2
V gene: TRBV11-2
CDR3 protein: CASSLGVNTGELFF

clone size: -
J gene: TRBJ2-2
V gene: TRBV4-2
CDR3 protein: CASSQGSGSLAGELFF

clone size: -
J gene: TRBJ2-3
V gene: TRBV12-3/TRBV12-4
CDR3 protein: CASILTGSTDTQYF

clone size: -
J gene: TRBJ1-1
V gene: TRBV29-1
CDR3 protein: CSVEIIGDRAFF